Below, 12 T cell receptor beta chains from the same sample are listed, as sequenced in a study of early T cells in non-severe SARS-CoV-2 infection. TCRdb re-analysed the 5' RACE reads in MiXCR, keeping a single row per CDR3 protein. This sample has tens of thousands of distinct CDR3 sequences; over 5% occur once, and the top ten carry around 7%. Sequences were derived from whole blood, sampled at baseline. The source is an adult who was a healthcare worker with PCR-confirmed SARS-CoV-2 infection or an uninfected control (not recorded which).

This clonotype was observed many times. CDR3 sequence reads: CASSLGLAGGGEQYF. CDR3 nucleotide sequence: TGTGCCAGCAGCTTAGGGCTAGCGGGAGGAGGCGAGCAGTACTTC. The rearrangement links TRBV11-2 to TRBJ2-7; 11 bases map to TRBD2. The germline V gene encodes CDR1 SGHAT and CDR2 FQNNGV. J was trimmed by 6 bases and V by 1 base; bases with no gene match: 5. This CDR3 has 15 residues.

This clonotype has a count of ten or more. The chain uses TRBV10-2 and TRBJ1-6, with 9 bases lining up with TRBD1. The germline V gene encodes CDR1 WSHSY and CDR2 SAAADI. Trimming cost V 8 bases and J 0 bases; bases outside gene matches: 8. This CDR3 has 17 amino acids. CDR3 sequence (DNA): TGCGCCAGCGCTGGGACAGGGATTAGCTCCTATAATTCACCCCTCCACTTT. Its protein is CASAGTGISSYNSPLHF.

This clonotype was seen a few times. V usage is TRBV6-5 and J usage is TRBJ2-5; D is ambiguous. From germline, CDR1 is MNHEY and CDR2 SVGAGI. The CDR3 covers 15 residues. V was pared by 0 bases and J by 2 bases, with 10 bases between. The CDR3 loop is CASSYSTLGQETQYF. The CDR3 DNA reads TGTGCCAGCAGTTACTCTACCCTGGGGCAAGAGACCCAGTACTTC.

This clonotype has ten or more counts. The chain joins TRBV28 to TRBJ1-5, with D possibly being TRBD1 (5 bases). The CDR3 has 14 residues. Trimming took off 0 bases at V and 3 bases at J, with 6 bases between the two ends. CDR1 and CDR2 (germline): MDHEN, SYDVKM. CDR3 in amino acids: CASSLWGDNQPQHF. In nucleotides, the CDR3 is TGTGCCAGCAGTTTATGGGGGGACAATCAGCCCCAGCATTTT. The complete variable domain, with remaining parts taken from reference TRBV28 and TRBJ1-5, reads DVKVTQSSRYLVKRTGEKVFLECVQDMDHENMFWYRQDPGLGLRLIYFSYDVKMKEKGDIPEGYSVSREKKERFSLILESASTNQTSMYLCASSLWGDNQPQHFGDGTRLSIL.

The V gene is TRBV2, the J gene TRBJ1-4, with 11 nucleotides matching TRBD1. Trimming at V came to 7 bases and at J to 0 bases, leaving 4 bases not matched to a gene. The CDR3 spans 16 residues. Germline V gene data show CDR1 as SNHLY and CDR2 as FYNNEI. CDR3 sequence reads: CASNGQGATTNEKLFF. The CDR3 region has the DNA TGTGCCAGCAACGGACAGGGGGCGACAACTAATGAAAAACTGTTTTTT.

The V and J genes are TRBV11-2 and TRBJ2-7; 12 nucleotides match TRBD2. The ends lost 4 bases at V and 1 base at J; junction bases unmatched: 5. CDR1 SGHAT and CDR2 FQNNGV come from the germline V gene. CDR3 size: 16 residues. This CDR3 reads CASSSELAGGSYEQYF. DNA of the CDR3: TGTGCCAGCAGCTCAGAACTAGCGGGAGGTTCCTACGAGCAGTACTTC.

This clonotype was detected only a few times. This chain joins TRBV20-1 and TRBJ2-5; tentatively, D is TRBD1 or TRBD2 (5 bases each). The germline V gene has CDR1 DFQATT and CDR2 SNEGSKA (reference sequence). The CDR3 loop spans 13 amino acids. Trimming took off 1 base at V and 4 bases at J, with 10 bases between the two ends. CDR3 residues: CSARGPGPETQYF. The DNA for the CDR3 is TGCAGTGCTAGAGGTCCGGGGCCAGAGACCCAGTACTTC.

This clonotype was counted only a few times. CDR3 sequence reads: CAISESMSQNYEQYF. CDR3 coding DNA: TGTGCCATCAGTGAGTCGATGTCGCAGAACTACGAGCAGTACTTC. The chain combines TRBV10-3 with TRBJ2-7; no definite D call. CDR3 length: 15 amino acids. V gave up 0 bases and J gave up 3 bases, with 12 bases separating them. Germline V lookup: CDR1 ENHRY, CDR2 SYGVKD.

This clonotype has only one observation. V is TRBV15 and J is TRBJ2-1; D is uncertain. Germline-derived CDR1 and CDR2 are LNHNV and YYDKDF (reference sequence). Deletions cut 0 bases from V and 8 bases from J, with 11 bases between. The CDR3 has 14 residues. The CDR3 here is CATSRDSLMDEQFF. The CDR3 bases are TGTGCCACCAGCAGAGATTCCTTGATGGATGAGCAGTTCTTC.

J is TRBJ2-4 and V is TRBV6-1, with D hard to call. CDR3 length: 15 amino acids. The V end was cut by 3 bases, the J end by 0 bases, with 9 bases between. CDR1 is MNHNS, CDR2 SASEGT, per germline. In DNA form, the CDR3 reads TGTGCCAGCAGTGAGGCTCAGATAGCCAAAAACATTCAGTACTTC. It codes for CASSEAQIAKNIQYF.

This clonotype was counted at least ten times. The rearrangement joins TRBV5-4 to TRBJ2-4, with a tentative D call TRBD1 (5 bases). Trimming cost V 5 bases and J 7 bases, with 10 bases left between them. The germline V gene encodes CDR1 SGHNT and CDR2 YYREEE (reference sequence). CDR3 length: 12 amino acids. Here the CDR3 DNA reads TGTGCCAGCAGTTCCCCAGGGAACATTCAGTACTTC. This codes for CASSSPGNIQYF.

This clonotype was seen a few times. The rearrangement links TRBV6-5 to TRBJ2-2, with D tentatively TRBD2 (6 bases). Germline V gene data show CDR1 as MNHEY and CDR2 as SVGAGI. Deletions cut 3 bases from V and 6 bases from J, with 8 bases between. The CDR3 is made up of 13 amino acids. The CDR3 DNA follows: TGTGCCAGCAGTTATAAGCGGGCCGGGGAGCTGTTTTTT. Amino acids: CASSYKRAGELFF.